These 19 T cell receptor beta chains originate from one sample sequenced in a study of cytomegalovirus exposure and HLA in healthy donors listed by TCRdb under 2017. Library preparation employed the immunoSEQ multiplex PCR assay. A mixture of 60 forward primers for TCR Vbeta segments and 13 reverse primers for TCR Jbeta segments was used in the multiplex PCR. In TCRdb, the immuneACCESS table is reduced to in-frame sequences with V and J assigned. These tables do not hold every clone; where another copy was compared, an unresolved V gene accounts for under half, and the others remain unexplained. The table for this sample lists approximately 90,000 clones; 75% of them were counted only once. Jointly, the top ten make up roughly 2% of the sample. The sequenced sample consisted of PBMCs. The receptors derive from a man between 35 and 55 years old in good health and CMV-seronegative.

The chain carries TRBV6-6 and TRBJ1-6; 12 bases match TRBD1. This CDR3 comprises 16 residues. The J segment lost 9 bases and the V segment lost 6 bases, leaving 9 bases of the junction unmatched. The V gene's germline CDR1 is MNHNY and CDR2 SVGAGI (reference sequence). The chain's CDR3 is CASRPGTGGAGSPLHF. In DNA form, the CDR3 reads TGTGCCAGCAGACCCGGGACAGGGGGCGCCGGTTCACCCCTCCACTTT.

The chain links TRBV9 to TRBJ2-3, with a weak D call TRBD2 (7 bases). The CDR3 consists of 15 residues. The germline gives CDR1 SGDLS, CDR2 YYNGEE. Deletions cut 0 bases from V and 2 bases from J, with 10 bases between. The CDR3 is CASSVGGGLTDTQYF. The CDR3 DNA is TGTGCCAGCAGCGTAGGCGGGGGCCTCACAGATACGCAGTATTTT. Full variable domain (remainder filled in from reference TRBV9 and TRBJ2-3): DSGVTQTPKHLITATGQRVTLRCSPRSGDLSVYWYQQSLDQGLQFLIQYYNGEERAKGNILERFSAQQFPDLHSELNLSSLELGDSALYFCASSVGGGLTDTQYFGPGTRLTVL.

DNA of the CDR3: TGTGCCACTGGGCCCATGTCTTACGAGCAGTACTTC. Translated, it gives CATGPMSYEQYF. V is TRBV10-3 and J is TRBJ2-7, with D unresolved. The CDR3 consists of 12 residues. CDR1 is ENHRY and CDR2 is SYGVKD in the germline V gene. V dropped 10 bases and J dropped 4 bases, with 14 bases sitting between them.

This clone has more than one count but fewer than ten. J is TRBJ1-4 and V is TRBV29-1; 7 nucleotides match TRBD1. V lost 4 bases and J lost 8; bases outside the gene matches: 1. Germline values: CDR1 SQVTM, CDR2 ANQGSEA. The CDR3 has 11 residues. The CDR3 sequence: CSVGGGEKLFF. CDR3 sequence (DNA): TGCAGCGTTGGAGGGGGCGAAAAACTGTTTTTT.

The chain uses TRBV27 and TRBJ2-7; tentatively, D is TRBD2 (5 bases). Trimming shortened V by 3 bases and J by 0 bases, and 12 bases separated the two germline ends. The CDR3 is 15 amino acids. Germline assignment: CDR1 MNHEY and CDR2 SMNVEV (reference sequence). The CDR3: CASSFMGSSSYEQYF. CDR3 sequence (DNA): TGTGCCAGCAGTTTTATGGGGAGTAGCTCCTACGAGCAGTACTTC.

The chain employs TRBV5-1 and TRBJ2-2; 10 bases are shared with TRBD2. The CDR3 has 16 amino acids. The V gene's germline CDR1 is SGHRS and CDR2 YFSETQ. V lost 0 bases and J lost 2; bases outside the gene matches: 1. The CDR3 bases are TGCGCCAGCAGCTTGGGACTAGCGGGTAACACCGGGGAGCTGTTTTTT. This codes for CASSLGLAGNTGELFF.

This clone was counted once. This sequence joins TRBV7-9 and TRBJ1-4; possible D gene TRBD1, 6 bases. Between the trimmed V and J ends, which lost 4 bases and 7 bases, there was a span of 16 bases. The CDR3 is 15 amino acids. Germline CDR1 reads SEHNR; CDR2 reads FQNEAQ (reference sequence). The chain's CDR3 is CASSSLGALGEKLFF. The CDR3 DNA follows: TGTGCCAGCAGCTCCCTGGGGGCCCTGGGTGAAAAACTGTTTTTT.

The chain employs TRBV6-1 and TRBJ1-1; D is unclear. The CDR3 covers 15 residues. Trimming took off 0 bases at V and 1 base at J, with 9 bases between the two ends. CDR1 and CDR2 from the germline V gene are MNHNS and SASEGT. The CDR3 sequence: CASSEATAQNTEAFF. For the CDR3, the DNA is TGTGCCAGCAGTGAAGCAACAGCCCAGAACACTGAAGCTTTCTTT.

The rearrangement joins TRBV7-3 to TRBJ1-2, with TRBD1 identical over 10 bases. Germline V gene data show CDR1 as SGHTA and CDR2 as FQGTGA. V dropped 1 base and J dropped 5; count of bases not matched to a gene: 7. This CDR3 has 16 residues. The CDR3 DNA is TGTGCCAGCAGCTTAATCGGGGGGGACAGGGGTTATGGCTACACCTTC. It is translated as CASSLIGGDRGYGYTF.

The V gene is TRBV30, the J gene TRBJ2-1; D remains unclear. The ends were cut back, 7 bases at V and 0 bases at J, with 7 bases in the middle. Germline loops: CDR1 GTSNPN, CDR2 SVGIG (reference sequence). The CDR3 covers 12 residues. CDR3 region: CAFSRSYNEQFF. CDR3 DNA: TGTGCCTTCTCCCGCTCCTACAATGAGCAGTTCTTC.

This clone was counted only a few times. The genes are TRBV14 and TRBJ1-3; TRBD1 aligns across 9 bases. Germline CDR1 is SGHDN and CDR2 is FVKESK. V shed 4 bases, J shed 3 bases, and the junction held 13 bases outside the gene matches. The CDR3 contains 18 residues. CDR3 in amino acids: CASSPPAGQGSGGNTIYF. DNA of the CDR3: TGTGCCAGCAGCCCCCCGGCCGGACAGGGGTCGGGTGGAAACACCATATATTTT.

The CDR3 nucleotides are TGTGCCAGCAGCAGGGGGAATCAGCCCCAGCATTTT. Translated, it gives CASSRGNQPQHF. This chain connects TRBV28 to TRBJ1-5; the match to TRBD1 covers 7 bases. After removal of 6 bases from V and 4 bases from J, the junction contained 0 bases not matched to a gene. This CDR3 is built from 12 residues. Germline assignment: CDR1 MDHEN and CDR2 SYDVKM.

This sequence joins TRBV5-1 and TRBJ2-4, with 8 bases identical to TRBD2. Looked up from germline, CDR1 is SGHRS and CDR2 is YFSETQ. The V segment lost 0 bases and the J segment 0 bases; nucleotides outside the gene matches: 5. CDR3 length: 17 residues. The CDR3 loop reads CASSLGTSGRAKNIQYF. The CDR3 DNA reads as TGCGCCAGCAGCTTGGGAACCAGCGGGAGAGCCAAAAACATTCAGTACTTC.

This chain links TRBV4-1 with TRBJ1-5, with TRBD1 as a possible D gene (5 bases). The V and J ends lost 1 base and 5 bases respectively, with 9 bases between them. This CDR3 spans 14 amino acids. Germline V gene data show CDR1 as MGHRA and CDR2 as YSYEKL. The chain's CDR3 is CASSQGQGYQPQHF. CDR3 DNA sequence: TGCGCCAGCAGCCAAGGGCAGGGATATCAGCCCCAGCATTTT.

The rearrangement joins TRBV15 to TRBJ1-3; the match to TRBD1 covers 8 bases. Germline values: CDR1 LNHNV, CDR2 YYDKDF (reference sequence). With 4 bases clipped from V and 5 bases from J, the junction kept 10 bases outside the gene matches. This CDR3 contains 16 residues. CDR3 in DNA: TGTGCCACCAGCACCCGGACAGGGAGGCCCAGAAACACCATATATTTT. It is translated as CATSTRTGRPRNTIYF.

This chain uses TRBV19 with TRBJ2-7; D might be TRBD2 (5 bases). CDR3 length: 13 residues. The V end lost 4 bases, the J end lost 2 bases, and 9 bases lay between the germline ends. Germline V lookup: CDR1 LNHDA, CDR2 SQIVND (reference sequence). For the CDR3, the DNA is TGTGCCAGTAGTACTGTGGGAGCCTACGAGCAGTACTTC. The encoded protein is CASSTVGAYEQYF.

This clone was seen a few times. V and J are TRBV7-6 and TRBJ2-7; TRBD1 matches 8 bases. This CDR3 is built from 16 residues. The germline V gene encodes CDR1 SGHVS and CDR2 FNYEAQ. The V segment lost 5 bases and the J segment 6 bases; nucleotides outside the gene matches: 15. The CDR3, as DNA: TGTGCCAGCAGCCCACTTTCTTCCAGGGGGCCTAGCGAGCAGTACTTC. Translation gives CASSPLSSRGPSEQYF.

The CDR3 DNA reads TGTGCCAGCAGTTTACAGGGGATCAATGAGCAGTTCTTC. Translation: CASSLQGINEQFF. This chain links TRBV27 with TRBJ2-1, with D possibly being TRBD1 (6 bases). The germline V gene encodes CDR1 MNHEY and CDR2 SMNVEV (reference sequence). The CDR3 extends over 13 amino acids. The V end lost 2 bases, the J end lost 6 bases, and 8 bases lay between the germline ends.

V and J are TRBV6-6 and TRBJ2-1; no definite D call. The ends were cut back, 5 bases at V and 10 bases at J, with 9 bases in the middle. From germline, CDR1 is MNHNY and CDR2 SVGAGI (reference sequence). This CDR3 has 11 residues. CDR3 coding DNA: TGTGCCAGCAGTAACCTTCGGGAGCAGTTCTTC. Translating gives CASSNLREQFF.